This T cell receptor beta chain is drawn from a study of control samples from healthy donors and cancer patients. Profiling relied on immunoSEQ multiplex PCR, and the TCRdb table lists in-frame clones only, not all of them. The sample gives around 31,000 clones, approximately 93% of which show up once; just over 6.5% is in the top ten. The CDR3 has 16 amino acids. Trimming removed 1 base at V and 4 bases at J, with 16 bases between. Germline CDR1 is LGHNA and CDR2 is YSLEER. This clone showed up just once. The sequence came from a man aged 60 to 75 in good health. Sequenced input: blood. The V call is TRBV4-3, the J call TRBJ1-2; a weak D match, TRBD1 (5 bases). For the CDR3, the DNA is TGCGCCAGCAGCCAAGGGGACTCCCCCATCATCTATGGCTACACCTTC. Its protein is CASSQGDSPIIYGYTF.